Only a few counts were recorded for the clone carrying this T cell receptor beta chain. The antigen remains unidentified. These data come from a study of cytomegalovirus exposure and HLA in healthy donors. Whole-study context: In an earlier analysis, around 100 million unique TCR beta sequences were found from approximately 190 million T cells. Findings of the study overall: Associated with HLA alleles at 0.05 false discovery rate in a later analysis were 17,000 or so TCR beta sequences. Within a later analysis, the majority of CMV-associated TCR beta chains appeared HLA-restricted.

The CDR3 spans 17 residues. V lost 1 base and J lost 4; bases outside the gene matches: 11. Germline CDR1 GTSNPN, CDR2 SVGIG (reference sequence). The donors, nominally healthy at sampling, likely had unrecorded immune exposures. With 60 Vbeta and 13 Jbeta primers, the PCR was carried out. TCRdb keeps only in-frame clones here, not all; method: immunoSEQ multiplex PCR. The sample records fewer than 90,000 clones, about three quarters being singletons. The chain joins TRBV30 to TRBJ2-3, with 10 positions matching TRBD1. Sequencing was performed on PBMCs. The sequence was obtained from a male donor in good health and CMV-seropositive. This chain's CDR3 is CAWSAIGQGGRADTQYF. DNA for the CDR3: TGTGCCTGGAGTGCCATCGGACAGGGGGGGCGCGCAGATACGCAGTATTTT. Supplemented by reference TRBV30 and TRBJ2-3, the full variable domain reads SQTIHQWPATLVQPVGSPLSLECTVEGTSNPNLYWYRQAAGRGLQLLFYSVGIGQISSEVPQNLSASRPQDRQFILSSKKLLLSDSGFYLCAWSAIGQGGRADTQYFGPGTRLTVL.